The 18 T cell receptor beta chains below all came from one sample that was sequenced in a study of control samples from healthy donors and cancer patients (dated by TCRdb to 2020 to 2022). Receptor libraries were prepared by the immunoSEQ multiplex PCR assay. TCRdb obtained this table from immuneACCESS and retained in-frame rearrangements with V and J assigned. These tables miss some clones; where compared with another copy, unresolved V genes account for less than half of the shortfall, and the remainder is unexplained. In all, the sample holds 95,000 to 150,000 clones, and approximately 87% of those were seen once. The top ten hold about 12% of the sample. The sample comprised blood. The origin of the receptors is a man aged 25-45 years in good health.

This clone has a handful of counts. The chain joins TRBV13 to TRBJ1-4; 8 bases fit TRBD1. From germline, CDR1 is PRHDT and CDR2 FYEKMQ (reference sequence). The ends lost 5 bases at V and 2 bases at J; junction bases unmatched: 7. The CDR3 contains 16 residues. The CDR3, as DNA: TGTGCCAGCAGCCCTGGACAGGGAAATACTAATGAAAAACTGTTTTTT. It codes for CASSPGQGNTNEKLFF. Full variable domain (rest looked up from reference TRBV13 and TRBJ1-4): AAGVIQSPRHLIKEKRETATLKCYPIPRHDTVYWYQQGPGQDPQFLISFYEKMQSDKGSIPDRFSAQQFSDYHSELNMSSLELGDSALYFCASSPGQGNTNEKLFFGSGTQLSVL.

This clone was seen a handful of times. The chain couples TRBV29-1 to TRBJ1-2; maybe TRBD1 (6 bases). The V gene's germline CDR1 is SQVTM and CDR2 ANQGSEA. V lost 0 bases, J lost 4 bases, and 15 bases lay in between. The CDR3 runs 15 residues. The CDR3 DNA sequence: TGCAGCGTTGAAGATCCCAAGCAGGGGCGCTATGGCTACACCTTC. Translated, it gives CSVEDPKQGRYGYTF.

The rearrangement links TRBV6-5 to TRBJ1-3; D may be TRBD1 (6 bases). Between the trimmed V and J ends, which lost 6 bases and 7 bases, there was a span of 10 bases. This CDR3 spans 12 amino acids. Germline CDR1 is MNHEY and CDR2 is SVGAGI. In nucleotides, the CDR3 is TGTGCCAGCAGACAGGGAGATAACACCATATATTTT. Amino acid sequence: CASRQGDNTIYF.

The chain uses TRBV29-1 and TRBJ1-2, with D unclear. CDR1 is SQVTM, CDR2 ANQGSEA, per germline. V shed 0 bases and J shed 3 bases, with 8 bases lying between them. The CDR3 has 13 residues. The CDR3 nucleotides are TGCAGCGTTGAAGAGACGGCCTACTATGGCTACACCTTC. Its translation: CSVEETAYYGYTF.

This clone is a singleton in its sample. The chain uses TRBV15 and TRBJ1-2; unclear D gene. V was shortened by 0 bases and J by 4 bases, with 12 bases between the two germline ends. Looked up from germline, CDR1 is LNHNV and CDR2 is YYDKDF (reference sequence). This CDR3 region has 15 residues. The CDR3 reads CATSRDRKVSYGYTF. CDR3 DNA sequence: TGTGCCACCAGCAGAGATCGTAAGGTCTCCTATGGCTACACCTTC.

CDR3: CASSFPGRPTEAFF. CDR3 sequence (DNA): TGCGCCAGCAGCTTCCCCGGACGTCCGACTGAAGCTTTCTTT. The chain joins TRBV5-1 to TRBJ1-1, with D uncertain. V lost 2 bases and J lost 5, with 13 bases in between. CDR3 length equals 14 residues. From germline, CDR1 is SGHRS and CDR2 YFSETQ.

In its sample, this clone was seen once. V usage is TRBV14 and J usage is TRBJ2-1; tentative D call: TRBD2 (6 bases). V was trimmed by 2 bases and J by 0 bases, leaving 11 bases between them. The CDR3 has 16 residues. Germline values: CDR1 SGHDN, CDR2 FVKESK. The CDR3 sequence is CASSQRWTNSYNEQFF. The CDR3 DNA follows: TGTGCCAGCAGCCAAAGGTGGACTAACTCCTACAATGAGCAGTTCTTC.

The chain recombines TRBV2 with TRBJ1-6; D gene ambiguous. The V end lost 2 bases, the J end lost 0 bases, and 8 bases lay between the germline ends. This CDR3 contains 16 residues. Germline V gives CDR1 SNHLY, CDR2 FYNNEI. DNA for the CDR3: TGTGCCAGCAGTGAAAGTGTCGTCTCCTATAATTCACCCCTCCACTTT. The encoded protein is CASSESVVSYNSPLHF.

The chain is built from TRBV27 and TRBJ2-1; 9 positions agree with TRBD2. CDR1 and CDR2 (germline): MNHEY, SMNVEV (reference sequence). V lost 6 bases, J lost 3 bases, and 0 bases stayed unmatched. The CDR3 contains 13 residues. The CDR3 protein is CASRAGGYNEQFF. The CDR3 DNA follows: TGTGCCAGCAGAGCGGGGGGCTACAATGAGCAGTTCTTC.

V is TRBV2 and J is TRBJ1-2; D unresolved. Germline V gene lookup returns CDR1 SNHLY and CDR2 FYNNEI. Trimming left V 1 base short and J 4 bases short, with 16 bases between. CDR3 length: 16 amino acids. The CDR3 DNA reads TGTGCCAGCAGTGAAGGTCGGGTCTTCTCTGGCTATGGCTACACCTTC. Encoded protein: CASSEGRVFSGYGYTF.

The V call is TRBV2, the J call TRBJ2-3; 9 bases are shared with TRBD2. The CDR3 length is 14 residues. V was clipped by 4 bases and J by 4 bases; unmatched bases: 3. Looked up from germline, CDR1 is SNHLY and CDR2 is FYNNEI. CDR3 loop: CASSGGTSPDTQYF. The DNA of the CDR3 is TGTGCCAGCAGTGGGGGGACTAGCCCAGATACGCAGTATTTT. Combining the CDR3 with reference TRBV2 and TRBJ2-3 gives the whole variable domain EPEVTQTPSHQVTQMGQEVILRCVPISNHLYFYWYRQILGQKVEFLVSFYNNEISEKSEIFDDQFSVERPDGSNFTLKIRSTKLEDSAMYFCASSGGTSPDTQYFGPGTRLTVL.

The chain links TRBV10-3 to TRBJ1-6, with 7 bases that match TRBD1. CDR1 and CDR2 from the germline V gene are ENHRY and SYGVKD. This CDR3 is 14 amino acids long. Losses at the gene ends were 9 bases for V and 5 bases for J; bases not matched to a gene: 7. CDR3 in amino acids: CAISTGKDNSPLHF. CDR3 coding DNA: TGTGCCATTTCGACAGGGAAGGATAATTCACCCCTCCACTTT.

This CDR3 reads CASSPTSGGFISTDTQYF. The CDR3 DNA follows: TGTGCCAGCAGTCCGACTAGCGGGGGGTTCATCAGCACAGATACGCAGTATTTT. The chain carries TRBV7-2 and TRBJ2-3; 13 nucleotides align to TRBD2. The CDR3 is 18 residues long. With 6 bases clipped from V and 0 bases from J, the junction kept 9 bases outside the gene matches. CDR1 and CDR2 from the germline V gene are SGHTA and FQGNSA. Looking up the rest from reference TRBV7-2 and TRBJ2-3 gives the full variable domain: GAGVSQSPSNKVTEKGKDVELRCDPISGHTALYWYRQSLGQGLEFLIYFQGNSAPDKSGLPSDRFSAERTGGSVSTLTIQRTQQEDSAVYLCASSPTSGGFISTDTQYFGPGTRLTVL.

This chain uses TRBV19 with TRBJ2-5, with a tentative D call TRBD2 (6 bases). The CDR3 has 15 amino acids. V lost 3 bases and J lost 5, with 16 bases in between. From germline, CDR1 is LNHDA and CDR2 SQIVND (reference sequence). The CDR3 sequence: CASSIEGGRGETQYF. DNA for the CDR3: TGTGCCAGTAGTATCGAAGGTGGCCGGGGGGAGACCCAGTACTTC.

In regard to this clone: This sample also contains other DNA sequences that code for the same CDR3. The chain links TRBV19 to TRBJ1-6, with D hard to call. The CDR3 totals 14 residues. Germline V gene data show CDR1 as LNHDA and CDR2 as SQIVND (reference sequence). V lost 2 bases and J 4 bases, leaving 6 bases between the germline ends. Here the CDR3 DNA reads TGTGCCAGTAGTATAACAGCTTATAATTCACCCCTCCACTTT. It yields the protein CASSITAYNSPLHF.

The V gene is TRBV5-1, the J gene TRBJ2-2; D is undetermined. The V gene lost 4 bases and the J gene lost 5 bases, with 15 bases spanning the gap. The CDR3 is 15 residues long. Germline assignment: CDR1 SGHRS and CDR2 YFSETQ. CDR3 in amino acids: CASSEASGPTGELFF. For the CDR3, the DNA is TGCGCCAGCAGCGAAGCTTCGGGTCCGACCGGGGAGCTGTTTTTT.

This chain connects TRBV5-1 to TRBJ1-1; D gene uncertain. Between the trimmed V and J ends, which lost 6 bases and 7 bases, there was a span of 19 bases. This CDR3 contains 14 residues. Germline V lookup: CDR1 SGHRS, CDR2 YFSETQ. The CDR3 DNA sequence: TGCGCCAGCACCTCTGGACCGGGCGGGGTTGAAGCTTTCTTT. Its protein is CASTSGPGGVEAFF.

The chain is built from TRBV6-5 and TRBJ2-1; unclear D gene. The V gene lost 6 bases and the J gene lost 5 bases, with 11 bases spanning the gap. The germline CDR1 and CDR2 sequences are MNHEY and SVGAGI. The CDR3 length is 13 residues. CDR3 residues: CASSSPYHNEQFF. CDR3 in DNA: TGTGCCAGCAGCTCTCCTTATCACAATGAGCAGTTCTTC.